The TCR beta chain under discussion was sequenced for a study of blood T cell repertoires in COVID-19 (dated by TCRdb to the early 2020s). Some background on the complete study: The collaborator samples originated in the United States, Italy and Spain and spanned the acute and convalescent phases of COVID-19. The material from the prospective study consisted of cDNA or gDNA derived from T cells, B-cell-depleted T cells, or PBMCs. Subjects who had been exposed to COVID-19, were actively infected with it, or had recovered from it provided the deeply sampled blood TCRbeta repertoires that made up the dataset. A freely available public database, intended as a resource for researchers studying the immune response to SARS-CoV-2, is where the repertoires were released. Samples were obtained from the ongoing ImmuneRACE study (first 160 participants) and from 950 to 1,500 subjects provided by 6 global collaborators. Nearly every sample came with metadata listing a de-identified subject ID, COVID-19 status, age in years and sex. HLA class I and class II types, where available, came from metadata supplied by the sample provider rather than from assay-based typing. What the authors observed across the whole study: How much clinical and demographic metadata was included differed by source and by participant, and the metadata was provided uncurated.

Measured from the cysteine to the phenylalanine, the CDR3 is 13 residues long. The CDR3 DNA has 39 bases and is translated from base 1. Per the germline V gene, SGDLS is the CDR1 and YYNGEE is the CDR2. V loses 3 bases of germline sequence and J loses 8 bases, and the interval between the two ends is 14 bases. TCRbeta CDR3 regions were amplified from genomic DNA by means of the immunoSEQ Assay, a bias-controlled multiplex PCR. For the original study's pipeline: Within the assay, amplification of reference gene primers was used to estimate how many nucleated cells each sample contained. Sequence reads were collapsed and filtered to measure the absolute abundance of every unique TCRbeta CDR3 rearrangement. For each sample, productive Simpson clonality was calculated as the square root of Simpson's diversity index over productive rearrangements. TCRdb provides this immuneACCESS table in a form limited to in-frame rearrangements. Some clones are lacking; in checked studies, under half of them reflect an unresolved V gene, and why the rest are absent is not known. From that table come the V and J calls and clone size; the DNA was used to work out D and trimming. This sample comprises fewer than 350,000 clones, around 87% of them detected only once. The ten largest make up approximately 8.1% of the sample.

Samples from volunteer blood donors who had recovered from COVID-19 were contributed by a second Seattle source. Whole blood was collected in K2EDTA tubes by collaborating institutions according to the institutions' own protocols. For TCRbeta analysis, collaborator samples were shipped as frozen whole blood, as isolated PBMCs, or as DNA extracted from either sample type. For this clone: Its binding antigen is unknown. Base qualities are missing; no much larger clone stands one base away.

The sample taken for sequencing was peripheral blood. The receptor was derived from a woman in her 50s who had recovered from COVID-19. The chain is encoded by TRBV9 joined to TRBJ1-2, with the D gene call left open. The DNA reads TGTGCCAGCAGCGGAGGGCCTAAATCCGGCTACACCTTC. Translated, this is CASSGGPKSGYTF.